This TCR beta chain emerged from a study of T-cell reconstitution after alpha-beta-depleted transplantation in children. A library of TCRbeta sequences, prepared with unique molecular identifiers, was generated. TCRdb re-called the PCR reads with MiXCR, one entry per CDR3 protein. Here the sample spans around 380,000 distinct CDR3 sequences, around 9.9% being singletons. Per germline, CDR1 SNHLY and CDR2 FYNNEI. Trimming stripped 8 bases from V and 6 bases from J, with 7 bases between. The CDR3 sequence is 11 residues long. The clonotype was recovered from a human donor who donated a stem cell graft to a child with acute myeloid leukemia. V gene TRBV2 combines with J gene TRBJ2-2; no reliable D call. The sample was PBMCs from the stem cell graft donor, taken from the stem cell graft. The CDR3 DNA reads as TGTGCCAGCGGTGGGGCCGGGGAGCTGTTTTTT. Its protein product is CASGGAGELFF.